What follows are 10 T cell receptor delta chains derived from one specimen sequenced in a study of Vδ1+ human thymocytes. Whole-study results and caveats: Thymic TRG and TRD repertoires appeared highly polyclonal.

For these TCRs, the target antigens are not known. Sequences come from RNA converted to cDNA by reverse transcription. Pooled V-gene forward primers with one constant-region reverse primer generated the CDR3 amplicons by multiplex PCR. With CATT, TCRdb re-called clones from the multiplex PCR reads. The sample has fewer than 90,000 delta-chain clones; around 34% are singletons. Sequencing used Vdelta1+ gamma-delta thymocytes from the thymus. Subset described: FACS-sorted CD3+ TCRalphabeta- TCRVdelta1+ TCRVdelta2- thymocytes. Receptors originate from a boy under two years old who had congenital heart surgery.

The table lists this clone with a few counts. The rearrangement uses TRDV1 and TRDJ1; 9 nucleotides agree with TRDD3. Germline CDR1 TSWWSYY, CDR2 QGS. V gave up 2 bases and J gave up 1 base; unmatched junction bases: 8. The CDR3 consists of 17 residues. The CDR3 DNA reads TGTGCTCTTGGGGAAGGTCCACTGGGGGAGTTCACCGATAAACTCATCTTT. It is translated as CALGEGPLGEFTDKLIF.

The chain links TRDV1 to TRDJ1, with 12 bases fitting TRDD3. Germline CDR1 and CDR2: TSWWSYY and QGS. Losses at the gene ends were 3 bases for V and 3 bases for J; bases not matched to a gene: 26. This CDR3 is built from 23 residues. This chain's CDR3 is CALGDIPGVRTLGDTNRSDKLIF. DNA for the CDR3: TGTGCTCTTGGGGATATACCGGGGGTCCGCACACTGGGGGATACTAACCGATCCGATAAACTCATCTTT.

V and J are TRDV1 and TRDJ1, with unresolved D. The germline gives CDR1 TSWWSYY, CDR2 QGS. This CDR3 has 16 amino acids. Trimming removed 2 bases at V and 3 bases at J, with 16 bases between. CDR3 sequence reads: CALGEGPCGGSDKLIF. CDR3 nucleotide sequence: TGTGCTCTTGGGGAAGGACCCTGTGGTGGTTCCGATAAACTCATCTTT.

This chain joins TRDV1 and TRDJ1, with 8 positions matching TRDD3. The CDR3 is 25 residues long. V trimming: 2 bases; J trimming: 1 base; junction bases outside the gene matches: 33. Germline V gives CDR1 TSWWSYY, CDR2 QGS. This CDR3 is CALGEWAPGPCRYSGGLGLTDKLIF. The CDR3 nucleotides are TGTGCTCTTGGGGAATGGGCTCCCGGCCCTTGTAGGTACTCTGGGGGACTAGGGCTCACCGATAAACTCATCTTT.

V usage is TRDV1 and J usage is TRDJ1; 12 bases match TRDD3. Germline lookup yields CDR1 TSWWSYY and CDR2 QGS. There are 26 residues in the CDR3. V lost 0 bases to trimming and J lost 0 bases; unmatched junction nucleotides: 29. CDR3 residues: CALGELTSFRILGDTLYEKYTDKLIF. The CDR3 DNA reads as TGTGCTCTTGGGGAACTTACGTCATTCCGAATACTGGGGGATACTTTATATGAAAAGTACACCGATAAACTCATCTTT.

The V and J genes are TRDV1 and TRDJ1; D is possibly TRDD2 (9 bases). This CDR3 has 24 residues. Germline lookup yields CDR1 TSWWSYY and CDR2 QGS. V was clipped by 0 bases and J by 0 bases, with 35 bases between them. The CDR3: CALGELATPPSYQGWGKYTDKLIF. CDR3 bases: TGTGCTCTTGGGGAACTTGCCACCCCACCTTCCTACCAAGGCTGGGGGAAGTACACCGATAAACTCATCTTT.

Of note for this clone: An end of the junction differs from the germline gene, which may be a read error. V and J are TRDV1 and TRDJ1; 7 bases match TRDD3. CDR1 and CDR2 (germline): TSWWSYY, QGS. The CDR3 runs to 18 residues. CDR3: CALGEWTGDPAGTDKPIF. The CDR3, as DNA: TGTGCTCTTGGGGAATGGACTGGGGATCCGGCAGGCACCGATAAACCCATCTTT.

This chain joins TRDV1 and TRDJ1; 7 bases fit TRDD3. Trimming removed 0 bases from V and 2 bases from J; junction bases left unmatched: 12. In germline, CDR1 is TSWWSYY, CDR2 QGS. This CDR3 is 18 amino acids long. In DNA, the CDR3 is TGTGCTCTTGGGGAACTATGCAAGACCAGGGGGATTACCGATAAACTCATCTTT. Translating it yields CALGELCKTRGITDKLIF.

This clone appeared a few times. The genes are TRDV1 and TRDJ1; 10 bases fit TRDD3. Germline trimming cut 5 bases from V and 0 bases from J; bases unmatched to any gene: 18. The CDR3 is 20 residues long. Germline V gene data show CDR1 as TSWWSYY and CDR2 as QGS. CDR3: CALGTASPHWGITYTDKLIF. CDR3 DNA sequence: TGTGCTCTTGGGACTGCTTCCCCCCACTGGGGGATTACGTACACCGATAAACTCATCTTT.

This sequence joins TRDV1 and TRDJ1; 8 bases agree with TRDD3. Per germline, CDR1 TSWWSYY and CDR2 QGS. The CDR3 loop spans 19 amino acids. Trimming at V came to 5 bases and at J to 3 bases, leaving 20 bases not matched to a gene. The CDR3 is CALGSSPNLRDWGPDKLIF. Here the CDR3 DNA reads TGTGCTCTTGGGTCGTCCCCAAACCTACGAGACTGGGGGCCCGATAAACTCATCTTT.